This T cell receptor (beta chain) derives from a study of cytomegalovirus exposure and HLA in healthy donors. Study in general: The 90 to 150 validation repertoires matched the approximately 670 first-cohort repertoires in platform, a later analysis reported. Whole-study results and caveats: In a later analysis, first-cohort TCR clusters were found to tend to co-occur in the approximately 120 validation repertoires. Most observed TCR sequences were rare, whereas some public TCRs were detected in many donors.

As for this clone: What it binds is unknown. A read error may account for a junction end that differs from germline.

Using immunoSEQ multiplex PCR, the repertoire was profiled, and TCRdb retains in-frame clones only, with some absent. The profile shows about 130,000 clones, 80% to 90% of them singletons. The sequencing sample was made of PBMCs. This TCR was sampled from a woman in her twenties or thirties in good health and CMV-seropositive.

CDR3 nucleotides: TGTGCCACCAGCAGAGATCCGGCTAGCGGGTTCCCTGAGTTC. Protein product: CATSRDPASGFPEF. The V call is TRBV15, the J call TRBJ2-7; TRBD2 matches at 8 bases. Germline CDR1 LNHNV, CDR2 YYDKDF (reference sequence). The CDR3 totals 14 residues.